This T cell receptor (beta chain) came from a study of shared clonotypes between healthy human individuals. Donors, without exception, were Caucasian adults residing in Nashville, Tennessee. Into CD45RA+ naive and CD45RA-negative memory subsets, the CD4+ cells were split. Study-level findings and limits: Clonotype sharing across donors was expected to vary with sequencing depth.

On this clone: Its antigen is undetermined.

This CDR3 has 13 amino acids. Per the germline V gene, CDR1 is SGHTA and CDR2 is FQGNSA. Trimming removed 5 bases at V and 1 base at J, with 8 bases between. Sequenced by immunoSEQ multiplex PCR; TCRdb stores in-frame clones only, minus some. Of around 1,100,000 clones in the sample, approximately 77% were seen once. Material for sequencing was memory CD4+ T cells from PBMCs. The subset: CD45RA-negative fraction. V gene TRBV7-2 combines with J gene TRBJ1-1, with a weak D call TRBD1 (5 bases). This receptor was taken from a man aged 18 to 30 in good health. Some clones in this sample may be carry-over from other donors' samples. CDR3 loop: CASSNQGNTEAFF. In nucleotides, the CDR3 is TGTGCCAGCAGCAATCAGGGGAACACTGAAGCTTTCTTT.